The 23 T cell receptor beta chains given below trace back to one sample, sequenced in a study of T-cell memory formation after mild COVID-19. TCRdb recomputed calls from the 5' RACE reads with MiXCR, one row per CDR3 protein. The sample lists about 410,000 distinct CDR3 sequences, about 25% seen once, with under 15% in the top ten. The sequencing input was PBMCs or a T cell subset sorted from them (not recorded which). These receptors all stem from an adult woman who had mild COVID-19 (a few samples of this study predate the infection). Cell type and time point are not known.

J is TRBJ1-3 and V is TRBV5-1; D remains unclear. The length of the CDR3 is 13 residues. V was shortened by 8 bases and J by 4 bases, with 13 bases between the two germline ends. Per germline, CDR1 SGHRS and CDR2 YFSETQ. CDR3 protein: CASRPSSGNTIYF. In DNA, the CDR3 is TGCGCCAGTAGACCCTCATCCGGAAACACCATATATTTT.

Only a few counts were recorded for this clonotype. This chain links TRBV12-3 or TRBV12-4 with TRBJ2-5, with D tentatively TRBD1 or TRBD2 (5 bases each). The CDR3 covers 13 residues. Trimming removed 8 bases at V and 1 base at J, with 11 bases between. The CDR3 spells CASERDGQETQYF. In DNA, the CDR3 is TGTGCCAGCGAGAGGGACGGCCAAGAGACCCAGTACTTC.

J is TRBJ1-4 and V is TRBV4-3, with D possibly being TRBD1 (6 bases). Deletions cut 4 bases from V and 3 bases from J, with 33 bases between. Germline CDR1 and CDR2: LGHNA and YSLEER. The CDR3 is 22 residues long. CDR3 nucleotides: TGCGCCAGCAGCCGTACACTCTCAAGGGGGACTTTTGACTTTTCAGCTAATGAAAAACTGTTTTTT. It yields the protein CASSRTLSRGTFDFSANEKLFF.

The chain is built from TRBV12-3 or TRBV12-4 and TRBJ2-7; 8 bases fit TRBD2. V trimming: 5 bases; J trimming: 0 bases; junction bases outside the gene matches: 12. This CDR3 contains 17 residues. Here the CDR3 DNA reads TGTGCCAGCAGTCCACCCCGGGGGGGCCTAAGCTCCTACGAGCAGTACTTC. Protein sequence: CASSPPRGGLSSYEQYF.

This clonotype was seen repeatedly, ten times or more. This rearrangement joins TRBV5-1 to TRBJ2-3; 13 positions match TRBD2. V lost 0 bases and J lost 2; bases outside the gene matches: 9. Germline V gene data show CDR1 as SGHRS and CDR2 as YFSETQ. This CDR3 is built from 19 residues. The DNA for the CDR3 is TGCGCCAGCAGCTTGGTTCAACGCGGACTAGCGGGGGACACAGATACGCAGTATTTT. As protein: CASSLVQRGLAGDTDTQYF.

The V call is TRBV15, the J call TRBJ2-1, with TRBD2 matching 9 bases. Trimming removed 0 bases from V and 7 bases from J; junction bases left unmatched: 4. There are 15 residues in the CDR3. The germline V gene encodes CDR1 LNHNV and CDR2 YYDKDF (reference sequence). The chain's CDR3 is CATSRDRAGGNEQFF. CDR3 sequence (DNA): TGTGCCACCAGCAGAGACAGGGCGGGAGGGAATGAGCAGTTCTTC.

This chain uses TRBV12-3 or TRBV12-4 with TRBJ1-2, with 9 bases lining up with TRBD1. The CDR3 spans 12 residues. After removal of 6 bases from V and 7 bases from J, the junction contained 3 bases not matched to a gene. The CDR3 DNA reads TGTGCCAGCAGCAAGGACAGGGGTGGCTACACCTTC. Encoded protein: CASSKDRGGYTF.

This clonotype was recorded many times. The chain carries TRBV7-2 and TRBJ1-2, with 7 bases that match TRBD1. The CDR3 spans 13 residues. Per germline, CDR1 SGHTA and CDR2 FQGNSA. The V segment lost 5 bases and the J segment 4 bases; nucleotides outside the gene matches: 4. CDR3 protein: CASSPDRSYGYTF. The CDR3 DNA follows: TGTGCCAGCAGCCCGGACAGGAGCTATGGCTACACCTTC.

This chain connects TRBV12-3 or TRBV12-4 to TRBJ2-1; a weak D match, TRBD1 (6 bases). CDR3 length: 14 residues. Trimming pared 3 bases from V and 2 bases from J, leaving 8 bases between. CDR3 sequence (DNA): TGTGCCAGCAGTTTTGGGGGCCCCTACAATGAGCAGTTCTTC. Translating gives CASSFGGPYNEQFF.

This clonotype was seen a few times. The J gene is TRBJ2-1, the V gene TRBV4-3, with 15 bases identical to TRBD2. Unmatched junction bases numbered 3, after V lost 0 bases and J lost 9 bases. Looked up from germline, CDR1 is LGHNA and CDR2 is YSLEER. CDR3 length equals 16 residues. CDR3 nucleotides: TGCGCCAGCAGCCAAGAGGGACTAGCGGGAGGAGGTGAGCAGTTCTTC. Amino acids: CASSQEGLAGGGEQFF.

This clonotype was picked up many times. The CDR3 protein is CASSLALAGGVDTGELFF. Here the CDR3 DNA reads TGCGCCAGCAGCTTGGCACTCGCAGGAGGGGTGGACACCGGGGAGCTGTTTTTT. The chain recombines TRBV5-1 with TRBJ2-2, with TRBD2 as a possible D gene (6 bases). Germline lookup yields CDR1 SGHRS and CDR2 YFSETQ. The V gene lost 0 bases and the J gene lost 3 bases, with 18 bases spanning the gap. The CDR3 is 18 residues long.

This clonotype was seen more than once but under ten times. The genes are TRBV7-9 and TRBJ2-1, with D perhaps matching TRBD2 (5 bases). Per the germline V gene, CDR1 is SEHNR and CDR2 is FQNEAQ (reference sequence). There are 14 residues in the CDR3. V was shortened by 2 bases and J by 7 bases, with 12 bases between the two germline ends. The DNA of the CDR3 is TGTGCCAGCAGCTTACCTACTAGACTTAATGAGCAGTTCTTC. Translation gives CASSLPTRLNEQFF.

The chain combines TRBV6-2 or TRBV6-3 with TRBJ2-7; 9 bases map to TRBD1. After removal of 7 bases from V and 3 bases from J, the junction contained 10 bases not matched to a gene. This CDR3 comprises 15 residues. CDR1 is MNHEY, CDR2 SVGEGT, per germline. CDR3 coding DNA: TGTGCCAGCACCACCCTCCCGGGACAGGGCTACGAGCAGTACTTC. Translated, it gives CASTTLPGQGYEQYF.

The genes are TRBV6-2 or TRBV6-3 and TRBJ1-1; D call uncertain. Looked up from germline, CDR1 is MNHEY and CDR2 is SVGEGT. Trimming removed 4 bases from V and 0 bases from J, with 9 bases in between. There are 14 residues in the CDR3. The CDR3 DNA sequence: TGTGCCAGCAGTTCGTACTCCATGAACACTGAAGCTTTCTTT. As protein: CASSSYSMNTEAFF.

CDR3 DNA sequence: TGCGCCAGCAGCTCTCCCAGCTATGGCTACACCTTC. Translating it yields CASSSPSYGYTF. The rearrangement links TRBV5-1 to TRBJ1-2; no firm D call. The CDR3 contains 12 residues. The V gene's germline CDR1 is SGHRS and CDR2 YFSETQ. The V end lost 3 bases, the J end lost 4 bases, and 7 bases lay between the germline ends.

The chain combines TRBV27 with TRBJ2-1; TRBD2 matches at 13 bases. Germline-derived CDR1 and CDR2 are MNHEY and SMNVEV (reference sequence). CDR3 size: 16 residues. Trimming removed 4 bases from V and 9 bases from J; junction bases left unmatched: 9. Here the CDR3 DNA reads TGTGCCAGCAGTTCACCGGGACTAGCGGGAAAGGTTGAGCAGTTCTTC. This gives the protein CASSSPGLAGKVEQFF.

V gene TRBV9 combines with J gene TRBJ2-3; D may be TRBD2 (6 bases). CDR1 is SGDLS, CDR2 YYNGEE, per germline. The CDR3 has 16 residues. V lost 4 bases, J lost 1 base, and 16 bases lay in between. CDR3: CASSPPGGLRTDTQYF. The CDR3 DNA is TGTGCCAGCAGCCCCCCTGGAGGGCTTCGCACAGATACGCAGTATTTT. The whole variable domain, remainder taken from reference TRBV9 and TRBJ2-3, is DSGVTQTPKHLITATGQRVTLRCSPRSGDLSVYWYQQSLDQGLQFLIQYYNGEERAKGNILERFSAQQFPDLHSELNLSSLELGDSALYFCASSPPGGLRTDTQYFGPGTRLTVL.

The rearrangement links TRBV9 to TRBJ1-1; TRBD1 aligns across 8 bases. With V trimmed by 3 bases and J by 0 bases, 4 bases remained unmatched. Looked up from germline, CDR1 is SGDLS and CDR2 is YYNGEE. CDR3 size: 15 residues. The CDR3 reads CASSAQQGVNTEAFF. CDR3 sequence (DNA): TGTGCCAGCAGCGCCCAACAGGGGGTGAACACTGAAGCTTTCTTT.

The chain joins TRBV12-5 to TRBJ2-2, with D uncertain. This CDR3 region has 13 residues. Trimming stripped 2 bases from V and 7 bases from J, with 8 bases between. Germline CDR1 and CDR2: LGHNT and FRNRAP. The CDR3 sequence is CASGLHQHGELFF. The CDR3 nucleotides read TGTGCTAGTGGTTTGCATCAGCACGGGGAGCTGTTTTTT.

The chain is built from TRBV7-2 and TRBJ1-4, with a possible D match to TRBD1 (6 bases). The germline gives CDR1 SGHTA, CDR2 FQGNSA. The CDR3 runs to 15 residues. Trimming stripped 5 bases from V and 5 bases from J, with 15 bases between. CDR3 in DNA: TGTGCCAGCAGCCCCCGGGGGGGGCGGAATGAAAAACTGTTTTTT. Its protein is CASSPRGGRNEKLFF.

This rearrangement joins TRBV21-1 to TRBJ1-1; the D call TRBD1 from the table was never checked on the DNA. TRBV21-1 is classified as a pseudogene. CDR3 size: 18 residues. CDR3: CASGVASKRGFGPWRAFF. CDR3 DNA sequence: TGTGCCAGCGGGGTAGCCAGCAAAAGGGGGTTCGGCCCTTGGAGGGCTTTCTTT.

The CDR3 DNA sequence: TGTGCCACCAGTGGCGGGAGCACAGATACGCAGTATTTT. It is translated as CATSGGSTDTQYF. The chain uses TRBV24-1 and TRBJ2-3; a weak D match, TRBD2 (5 bases). This CDR3 contains 13 residues. The V end was cut by 5 bases, the J end by 0 bases, with 5 bases between. CDR1 is KGHDR, CDR2 SFDVKD, per germline.

The V and J genes are TRBV5-1 and TRBJ2-2; no definite D call. Per germline, CDR1 SGHRS and CDR2 YFSETQ. The V end lost 0 bases, the J end lost 7 bases, and 7 bases lay between the germline ends. The CDR3 loop spans 13 amino acids. CDR3 nucleotide sequence: TGCGCCAGCAGCTTGGAGTTCAGCGGGGAGCTGTTTTTT. It yields the protein CASSLEFSGELFF.